These 11 T cell receptor beta chains were all obtained from the same sample, sequenced in a study of blood T cell repertoires in COVID-19. Some clones are missing from TCRdb's copy, which holds only in-frame ones; the method was immunoSEQ multiplex PCR. The table records around 140,000 clones, roughly 78% of them present only once. The sequenced sample was peripheral blood. The receptors come from a human donor with acute or convalescent COVID-19. The donor label of this sample is uncertain.

The chain employs TRBV6-5 and TRBJ2-5, with TRBD2 matching 9 bases. Germline CDR1 and CDR2: MNHEY and SVGAGI. Unmatched junction bases numbered 5, after V lost 5 bases and J lost 1 base. The CDR3 consists of 15 residues. CDR3 in amino acids: CASSRSGGRQETQYF. CDR3 nucleotide sequence: TGTGCCAGCAGTCGTAGCGGGGGCCGCCAAGAGACCCAGTACTTC.

The chain recombines TRBV30 with TRBJ1-4; D may be TRBD1 (5 bases). The CDR3 is 16 residues long. Deletions cut 0 bases from V and 4 bases from J, with 15 bases between. Germline loops: CDR1 GTSNPN, CDR2 SVGIG (reference sequence). The CDR3 spells CAWSVNWAGLNEKLFF. The DNA for the CDR3 is TGTGCCTGGAGTGTCAATTGGGCAGGGCTTAATGAAAAACTGTTTTTT. Complete variable domain (other parts from reference TRBV30 and TRBJ1-4): SQTIHQWPATLVQPVGSPLSLECTVEGTSNPNLYWYRQAAGRGLQLLFYSVGIGQISSEVPQNLSASRPQDRQFILSSKKLLLSDSGFYLCAWSVNWAGLNEKLFFGSGTQLSVL.

The chain is built from TRBV27 and TRBJ1-1; D not certain. The germline V gene has CDR1 MNHEY and CDR2 SMNVEV (reference sequence). This CDR3 contains 15 residues. V was shortened by 5 bases and J by 0 bases, with 13 bases between the two germline ends. This CDR3 is CASSASPGMNTEAFF. In DNA form, the CDR3 reads TGTGCCAGCAGTGCATCCCCCGGGATGAACACTGAAGCTTTCTTT.

The chain uses TRBV2 and TRBJ1-5; TRBD1 aligns across 9 bases. With V trimmed by 6 bases and J by 4 bases, 4 bases remained unmatched. Germline loops: CDR1 SNHLY, CDR2 FYNNEI. The CDR3 extends over 14 amino acids. The chain's CDR3 is CASRAGTGNQPQHF. The CDR3 nucleotides are TGTGCCAGCAGAGCCGGGACAGGGAATCAGCCCCAGCATTTT.

The chain combines TRBV7-2 with TRBJ2-7, with 8 bases identical to TRBD1. Per the germline V gene, CDR1 is SGHTA and CDR2 is FQGNSA. V gave up 4 bases and J gave up 1 base; unmatched junction bases: 6. The length of the CDR3 is 15 residues. The CDR3 coding sequence is TGTGCCAGCAGCTGGTCCGGACAGGGATCCTACGAGCAGTACTTC. As protein: CASSWSGQGSYEQYF.

The V and J genes are TRBV5-1 and TRBJ1-2; TRBD1 matches at 7 bases. The germline CDR1 and CDR2 sequences are SGHRS and YFSETQ. The V gene end was trimmed by 3 bases and the J gene end by 7 bases; junction bases not matched to a gene: 15. This CDR3 comprises 16 residues. CDR3 sequence reads: CASSSDRRGALSGYTF. As DNA, the CDR3 is TGCGCCAGCAGCTCGGACCGCAGGGGGGCATTAAGTGGCTACACCTTC. Full variable domain (rest looked up from reference TRBV5-1 and TRBJ1-2): KAGVTQTPRYLIKTRGQQVTLSCSPISGHRSVSWYQQTPGQGLQFLFEYFSETQRNKGNFPGRFSGRQFSNSRSEMNVSTLELGDSALYLCASSSDRRGALSGYTFGSGTRLTVV.

The V gene is TRBV30, the J gene TRBJ1-1, with TRBD1 matching 8 bases. V shed 5 bases, J shed 8 bases, and the junction held 4 bases outside the gene matches. From germline, CDR1 is GTSNPN and CDR2 SVGIG (reference sequence). The CDR3 is 11 residues long. This chain's CDR3 is CAWGGTGEAFF. The CDR3 nucleotides are TGTGCCTGGGGGGGGACAGGAGAAGCTTTCTTT.

This clone was observed once. The chain joins TRBV19 to TRBJ1-2, with 10 nucleotides matching TRBD1. J lost 5 bases, V lost 6 bases, and 9 bases had no gene match. Germline V gives CDR1 LNHDA, CDR2 SQIVND (reference sequence). The CDR3 has 15 amino acids. CDR3 region: CASSRIAGQGYGYTF. DNA for the CDR3: TGTGCCAGTAGCCGTATTGCGGGACAGGGGTATGGCTACACCTTC.

This clone occurred once. CDR3 sequence: CASSSNRASEKLFF. In DNA form, the CDR3 reads TGCGCCAGCAGCTCGAACAGGGCGAGCGAAAAACTGTTTTTT. The V and J genes are TRBV5-1 and TRBJ1-4, with a possible D match to TRBD1 (6 bases). CDR3 length: 14 amino acids. Germline lookup yields CDR1 SGHRS and CDR2 YFSETQ. V lost 3 bases and J 8 bases, leaving 14 bases between the germline ends.

This chain connects TRBV28 to TRBJ1-4; 10 bases are a match to TRBD1. The ends lost 4 bases at V and 0 bases at J; junction bases unmatched: 5. Germline lookup yields CDR1 MDHEN and CDR2 SYDVKM. The CDR3 has 17 residues. This CDR3 is CASSSMTGGSTNEKLFF. The CDR3 region has the DNA TGTGCCAGCAGTTCGATGACAGGGGGCTCAACTAATGAAAAACTGTTTTTT.

The rearrangement uses TRBV2 and TRBJ1-2, with D perhaps matching TRBD1 (6 bases). CDR3 length: 12 residues. The V and J ends lost 6 bases and 7 bases respectively, with 12 bases between them. Germline V lookup: CDR1 SNHLY, CDR2 FYNNEI. Here the CDR3 reads CASSPLGGGYTF. CDR3 bases: TGTGCCAGCAGCCCGTTAGGGGGTGGCTACACCTTC.